The present TCR beta chain was sequenced within a study of a mutant IDH1 vaccine in newly diagnosed glioma. The wider study: Earlier treatment was radiotherapy, temozolomide, or both, with most getting both.

Study results and limitations: The study observed vaccine-induced immune responses in around 94% of patients. Apparently, pseudoprogression bore no relation to changes among the top peripheral T cell clonotypes.

V trimming: 1 base; J trimming: 7 bases; junction bases outside the gene matches: 7. Germline CDR1 and CDR2: MGHDK and SYGVNS. This CDR3 region has 16 residues. The time point here: baseline, week 1 (first vaccination visit). Treatment specified: pre-vaccination baseline after standard-of-care therapy. The astrocytomas were IDH1-mutant, ATRX-negative, and WHO grade 3 or 4. Clones were read by immunoSEQ multiplex PCR, and TCRdb kept only the in-frame ones, dropping some. The data contain approximately 70,000 clones, 79% of them seen just once; the ten biggest clones take up around 8.2%. Comment on this clone: The antigen remains undetermined.

The chain links TRBV25-1 to TRBJ2-5; TRBD1 agrees at 12 bases. The sequence came from a man in his fifties with glioma. Sequenced material: PBMCs, taken from a glioma patient treated with radiotherapy, temozolomide or both. The DNA for the CDR3 is TGTGCCAGCAGTGAATCGGGACAGGGGGCGGTGGGGACCCAGTACTTC. Amino acids: CASSESGQGAVGTQYF.